These T cell receptor beta chains were read from a single sample in a study of blood T cells in healthy people across ages. MiXCR, run by TCRdb on the 5' RACE reads, gives a single entry per CDR3 protein. The repertoire holds 1.2 million to 1.5 million distinct CDR3 sequences, with approximately 42% as singletons. Sample: blood. The receptor source for this set is a woman aged 18 to 35 in good health. The CDR3 runs from the conserved cysteine through the conserved F or W. D genes are given only for firm matches. Expanded clones get a size class; other rows say once, few or many, or leave the size out.

V: TRBV6-5
D: TRBD1
size: few
length: 14
J: TRBJ1-1
DNA: TGTGCCAGCAGGACGGGACAGACTGCCGCTGAAGCTTTCTTT
CDR3: CASRTGQTAAEAFF

V: TRBV7-9
D: NA
size: few
length: 15
J: TRBJ2-5
DNA: TGTGCCAGCAGCTTAGGGGCCGGCTCCTACAATGAGCAGTACTTC
CDR3: CASSLGAGSYNEQYF

V: TRBV5-1
D: NA
size: few
length: 12
J: TRBJ2-1
DNA: TGCGCCAGCAGCTTGCGGGTCGATGAGCAGTTCTTC
CDR3: CASSLRVDEQFF

V: TRBV2
D: TRBD1
size: NA
length: 14
J: TRBJ1-4
DNA: TGTGCCAGCAAAATAACAGGGGGTAGAGAGAAACTGTTTTTT
CDR3: CASKITGGREKLFF

V: TRBV24-1
D: NA
size: few
length: 13
J: TRBJ2-1
DNA: TGTGCCACCGGACAGCAAGGCTACAATGAGCAGTTCTTC
CDR3: CATGQQGYNEQFF

V: TRBV6-1
D: NA
size: few
length: 12
J: TRBJ1-5
DNA: TGTGCCAGCAGAGGACTAAATCAGCCCCAGCATTTT
CDR3: CASRGLNQPQHF

V: TRBV5-1
D: TRBD2
size: NA
length: 15
J: TRBJ2-1
DNA: TGCGCCAGCAGCGGTGGACTAGCGGAGAACAATGAGCAGTTCTTC
CDR3: CASSGGLAENNEQFF

V: TRBV5-1
D: NA
size: few
length: 15
J: TRBJ2-1
DNA: TGCGCCAGCAGCCTCGGACGGACGTTATACAATGAGCAGTTCTTC
CDR3: CASSLGRTLYNEQFF

V: TRBV30
D: NA
size: few
length: 18
J: TRBJ1-6
DNA: TGTGCCTGGAGTGTACTTCCCCAACAACAGGGATATAATTCACCCCTCCACTTT
CDR3: CAWSVLPQQQGYNSPLHF

V: TRBV12-3/TRBV12-4
D: NA
size: many
length: 12
J: TRBJ2-3
DNA: TGTGCCAGCAGTCCCTCGGCGGATACGCAGTATTTT
CDR3: CASSPSADTQYF

V: TRBV5-1
D: NA
size: NA
length: 15
J: TRBJ2-5
DNA: TGCGCCAGCAGCTTGCTCCGGGGGAGGCAAGAGACCCAGTACTTC
CDR3: CASSLLRGRQETQYF

V: TRBV6-1
D: NA
size: few
length: 14
J: TRBJ2-5
DNA: TGTGCCAGCAGTGACAAGCGTTTCCAAGAGACCCAGTACTTC
CDR3: CASSDKRFQETQYF

V: TRBV15
D: NA
size: few
length: 14
J: TRBJ2-5
DNA: TGTGCCACCAGCAGAGAAGAGGAATTAGAGACCCAGTACTTC
CDR3: CATSREEELETQYF

V: TRBV25-1
D: NA
size: NA
length: 13
J: TRBJ2-2
DNA: TGTGCCAGCAGTGCCATCACCACCGGGGAGCTGTTTTTT
CDR3: CASSAITTGELFF

V: TRBV6-6
D: TRBD1
size: NA
length: 15
J: TRBJ1-5
DNA: TGTGCCAGCAGTTGGACAGGGGTTAGGAATCAGCCCCAGCATTTT
CDR3: CASSWTGVRNQPQHF

V: TRBV6-1
D: NA
size: few
length: 16
J: TRBJ2-5
DNA: TGTGCCAGCAGTGAAGCAACATGGGGGCGCTCAGAGACCCAGTACTTC
CDR3: CASSEATWGRSETQYF

V: TRBV27
D: NA
size: NA
length: 16
J: TRBJ2-7
DNA: TGTGCCAGCGATCAAGGGCTAGCGAGAGGCCTCTACGAGCAGTACTTC
CDR3: CASDQGLARGLYEQYF

V: TRBV2
D: NA
size: few
length: 14
J: TRBJ1-1
DNA: TGTGCCAGCACGGACGGCCGACTGTACACTGAAGCTTTCTTT
CDR3: CASTDGRLYTEAFF

V: TRBV24-1
D: NA
size: NA
length: 14
J: TRBJ1-2
DNA: TGTGCCACCAGTGATTCCGACAGGCACGATGGCTACACCTTC
CDR3: CATSDSDRHDGYTF

V: TRBV9
D: TRBD1
size: NA
length: 16
J: TRBJ2-7
DNA: TGTGCCAGCAGCGGGGGTCCCATGACAGGGGCCTACGAGCAGTACTTC
CDR3: CASSGGPMTGAYEQYF

V: TRBV4-1
D: TRBD1
size: NA
length: 16
J: TRBJ2-5
DNA: TGCGCCAGCAGCCCTACAGGGGGGCAGCGAGGGGAGACCCAGTACTTC
CDR3: CASSPTGGQRGETQYF

V: TRBV5-5
D: TRBD2
size: few
length: 16
J: TRBJ2-7
DNA: TGTGCCAGCAGCTTGGATGAAGCGGGAGGCGGCGACGAGCAGTACTTC
CDR3: CASSLDEAGGGDEQYF

V: TRBV6-6
D: NA
size: NA
length: 13
J: TRBJ2-3
DNA: TGTGCCAGCAGTCGTTCGGGGGCAGATACGCAGTATTTT
CDR3: CASSRSGADTQYF

V: TRBV2
D: TRBD2
size: NA
length: 14
J: TRBJ2-7
DNA: TGTGCCAGCAGAGAGACTAGCGGGAGATCCGAGCAGTACTTC
CDR3: CASRETSGRSEQYF

V: TRBV14
D: TRBD1
size: once
length: 12
J: TRBJ2-4
DNA: TGTGCCAGCAGCCAAGTCCCGGGACAGCAGTACTTC
CDR3: CASSQVPGQQYF

V: TRBV3-1
D: TRBD2
size: NA
length: 15
J: TRBJ2-1
DNA: TGTGCCAGCAACCAACGTCCCGGGACTAGCCAGGAGCAGTTCTTC
CDR3: CASNQRPGTSQEQFF

V: TRBV6-2/TRBV6-3
D: NA
size: NA
length: 12
J: TRBJ1-2
DNA: TGTGCCAGCAGTGACCGACGATATGGCTACACCTTC
CDR3: CASSDRRYGYTF

V: TRBV20-1
D: NA
size: NA
length: 16
J: TRBJ2-3
DNA: TGCAGTGCGGAAGGGGAGTTACCCCTTGGATGGGATACGCAGTATTTT
CDR3: CSAEGELPLGWDTQYF

V: TRBV2
D: NA
size: NA
length: 16
J: TRBJ2-4
DNA: TGTGCCAGCAGGGGGGGATCTACCCGAGCCAAAAACATTCAGTACTTC
CDR3: CASRGGSTRAKNIQYF

V: TRBV5-1
D: NA
size: NA
length: 16
J: TRBJ2-5
DNA: TGCGCCAGCAGCAGAGTAGGGATAGCTGAGGGCAATGAGCAGTACTTC
CDR3: CASSRVGIAEGNEQYF

V: TRBV6-1
D: NA
size: NA
length: 12
J: TRBJ1-2
DNA: TGTGCCAGTTACCGGGCTGACTATGGCTACACCTTC
CDR3: CASYRADYGYTF

V: TRBV5-5
D: TRBD1
size: NA
length: 15
J: TRBJ2-7
DNA: TGTGCCAGCAGTTATAACCGGGACAGCTCCTACGAGCAGTACTTC
CDR3: CASSYNRDSSYEQYF

V: TRBV20-1
D: NA
size: NA
length: 13
J: TRBJ1-5
DNA: TGCAGTGCTAGAGATCACGTCAATCGGCCCCAGCATTTT
CDR3: CSARDHVNRPQHF

V: TRBV24-1
D: TRBD2
size: NA
length: 15
J: TRBJ2-1
DNA: TGTGCCACCAGTGGATCTAGCGGGGGGAAGGTCGAGGAGTTCTTC
CDR3: CATSGSSGGKVEEFF

V: TRBV4-1
D: TRBD2
size: few
length: 15
J: TRBJ2-7
DNA: TGCGCCAGCAGCCAAGACCCACAAGCGGGGCGCGAGCAGTACTTC
CDR3: CASSQDPQAGREQYF

V: TRBV6-1
D: NA
size: NA
length: 12
J: TRBJ2-5
DNA: TGTGCCAGCAGCAAACAGACGGAGACCCAGTACTTC
CDR3: CASSKQTETQYF

V: TRBV9
D: TRBD2
size: NA
length: 16
J: TRBJ2-1
DNA: TGTGCCAGCAGCCCCCGACTAGCGGGTCAATACAATGAGCAGTTCTTC
CDR3: CASSPRLAGQYNEQFF

V: TRBV6-1
D: TRBD1
size: few
length: 15
J: TRBJ2-1
DNA: TGTGCCAGCAGTGGACAGGGGTTCTTCTACAATGAGCAGTTCTTC
CDR3: CASSGQGFFYNEQFF

V: TRBV29-1
D: NA
size: NA
length: 13
J: TRBJ2-5
DNA: TGCAGCCTTCAAGGGCGGGCCGGGGAGACCCAGTACTTC
CDR3: CSLQGRAGETQYF

V: TRBV2
D: TRBD1
size: NA
length: 13
J: TRBJ2-7
DNA: TGTGCCAGCAGTGAAGCCACAGGGGACGAGCAGTACTTC
CDR3: CASSEATGDEQYF

V: TRBV29-1
D: TRBD2
size: NA
length: 13
J: TRBJ2-7
DNA: TGCAGCGTTGGGCGGGGGGCCTCCTACGAGCAGTACTTC
CDR3: CSVGRGASYEQYF

V: TRBV20-1
D: NA
size: NA
length: 14
J: TRBJ1-5
DNA: TGCAGTGCAGAGGGCGGATATAGCAATCAGCCCCAGCATTTT
CDR3: CSAEGGYSNQPQHF

V: TRBV5-6
D: NA
size: NA
length: 13
J: TRBJ1-1
DNA: TGTGCCTGGAGGGCCCAGGGGAGCACTGAAGCTTTCTTT
CDR3: CAWRAQGSTEAFF

V: TRBV6-6
D: NA
size: NA
length: 17
J: TRBJ1-4
DNA: TGTGCCAGCAGTTACTCCTGGGTAAATGTCGCTAATGAAAAACTGTTTTTT
CDR3: CASSYSWVNVANEKLFF

V: TRBV10-3
D: NA
size: many
length: 11
J: TRBJ2-3
DNA: TGTGCCATCAGGGCGGCAGATACGCAGTATTTT
CDR3: CAIRAADTQYF

V: TRBV6-1
D: NA
size: NA
length: 14
J: TRBJ2-1
DNA: TGTGCCAGCAGTGAATTGAGGAGGGAGAATGAGCAGTTCTTC
CDR3: CASSELRRENEQFF

V: TRBV7-2
D: TRBD2
size: NA
length: 14
J: TRBJ2-5
DNA: TGTGCCAGCAGCTCGCCCTGGACTAGCGGGGGGCAGTACTTC
CDR3: CASSSPWTSGGQYF

V: TRBV10-3
D: TRBD2
size: NA
length: 18
J: TRBJ2-7
DNA: TGTGCCATCAGTGAGTCTGGAGCTAGCGGTGGTAACTCCTACGAGCAGTACTTC
CDR3: CAISESGASGGNSYEQYF

V: TRBV28
D: NA
size: few
length: 15
J: TRBJ1-2
DNA: TGTGCCAGCTTCTATGCCCGGAGACGATACGATGGCTACACCTTC
CDR3: CASFYARRRYDGYTF

V: TRBV4-1
D: NA
size: once
length: 14
J: TRBJ2-7
DNA: TGCGCCAGCAGCCAAGAAGGGGGAGACAATGAGCAGTACTTC
CDR3: CASSQEGGDNEQYF

V: TRBV20-1
D: TRBD2
size: once
length: 14
J: TRBJ2-5
DNA: TGCAGTGCTAGACGGCTAGCGGGGTTGGAGACCCAGTACTTC
CDR3: CSARRLAGLETQYF

V: TRBV7-2
D: NA
size: once
length: 13
J: TRBJ2-7
DNA: TGTGCCAGCGGCGCGGGGACATATTACGAGCAGTACTTC
CDR3: CASGAGTYYEQYF